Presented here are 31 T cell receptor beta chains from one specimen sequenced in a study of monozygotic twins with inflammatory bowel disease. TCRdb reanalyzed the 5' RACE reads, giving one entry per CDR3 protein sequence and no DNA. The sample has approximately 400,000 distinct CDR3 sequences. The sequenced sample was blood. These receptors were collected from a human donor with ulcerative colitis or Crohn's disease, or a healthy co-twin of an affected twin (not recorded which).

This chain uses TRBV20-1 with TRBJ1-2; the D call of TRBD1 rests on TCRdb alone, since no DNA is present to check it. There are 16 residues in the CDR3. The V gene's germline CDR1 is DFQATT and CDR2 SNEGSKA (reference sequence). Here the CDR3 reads CSAQDRRHSTNYGYTF.

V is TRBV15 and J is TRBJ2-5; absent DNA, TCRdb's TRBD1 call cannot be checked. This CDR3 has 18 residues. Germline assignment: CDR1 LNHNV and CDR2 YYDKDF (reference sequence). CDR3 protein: CATSIVPGQRRSQETQYF.

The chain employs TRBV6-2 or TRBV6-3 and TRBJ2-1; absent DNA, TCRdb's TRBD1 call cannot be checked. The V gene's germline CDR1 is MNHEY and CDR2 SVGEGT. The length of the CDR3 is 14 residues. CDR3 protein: CASSLRGEYNEQFF.

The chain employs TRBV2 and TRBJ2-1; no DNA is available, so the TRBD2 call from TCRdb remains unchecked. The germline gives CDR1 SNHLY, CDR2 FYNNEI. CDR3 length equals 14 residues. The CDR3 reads CASSGGGRYNEQFF.

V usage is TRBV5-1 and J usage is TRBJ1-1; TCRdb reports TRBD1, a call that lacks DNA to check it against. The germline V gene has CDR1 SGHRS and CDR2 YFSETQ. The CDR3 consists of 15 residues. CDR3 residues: CASSEGQGAGTEAFF.

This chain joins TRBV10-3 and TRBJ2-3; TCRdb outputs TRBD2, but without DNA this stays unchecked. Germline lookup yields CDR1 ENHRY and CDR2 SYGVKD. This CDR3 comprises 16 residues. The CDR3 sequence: CAISAPERESGDTQYF.

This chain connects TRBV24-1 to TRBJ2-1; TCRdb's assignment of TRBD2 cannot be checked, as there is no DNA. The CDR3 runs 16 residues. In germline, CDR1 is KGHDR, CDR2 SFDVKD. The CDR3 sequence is CAIQAPGTSGRNEQFF.

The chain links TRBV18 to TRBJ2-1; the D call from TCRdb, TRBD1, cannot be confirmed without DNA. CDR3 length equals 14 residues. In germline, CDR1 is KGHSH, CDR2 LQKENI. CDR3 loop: CASSAGTGGNEQFF.

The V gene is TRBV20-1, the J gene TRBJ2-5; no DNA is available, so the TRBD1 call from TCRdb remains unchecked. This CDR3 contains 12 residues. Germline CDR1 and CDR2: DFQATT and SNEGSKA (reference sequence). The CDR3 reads CSADRTGETQYF.

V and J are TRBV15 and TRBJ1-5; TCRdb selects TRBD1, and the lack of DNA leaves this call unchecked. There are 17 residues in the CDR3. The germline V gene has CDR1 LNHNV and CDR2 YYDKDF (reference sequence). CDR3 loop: CATSRDPLGSYNQPQHF.

The CDR3: CASSLGQGAYEQYF. The V call is TRBV5-1, the J call TRBJ2-7; TCRdb proposes TRBD1, but this gene call is untestable without DNA. The germline V gene has CDR1 SGHRS and CDR2 YFSETQ. This CDR3 contains 14 residues.

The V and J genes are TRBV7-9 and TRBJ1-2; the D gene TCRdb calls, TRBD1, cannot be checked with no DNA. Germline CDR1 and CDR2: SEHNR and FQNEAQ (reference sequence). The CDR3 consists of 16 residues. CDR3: CASSLVAGQGANGYTF.

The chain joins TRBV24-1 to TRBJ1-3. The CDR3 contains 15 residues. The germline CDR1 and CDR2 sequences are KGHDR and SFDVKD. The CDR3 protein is CATSDLQHFGNTIYF.

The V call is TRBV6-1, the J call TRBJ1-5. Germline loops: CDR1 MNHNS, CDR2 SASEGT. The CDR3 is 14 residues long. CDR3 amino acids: CASSKGTAAQPQHF.

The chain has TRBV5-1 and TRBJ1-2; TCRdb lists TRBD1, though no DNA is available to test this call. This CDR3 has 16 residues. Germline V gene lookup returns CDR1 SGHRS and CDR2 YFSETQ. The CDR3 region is CASSPSGGQGYFGYTF.

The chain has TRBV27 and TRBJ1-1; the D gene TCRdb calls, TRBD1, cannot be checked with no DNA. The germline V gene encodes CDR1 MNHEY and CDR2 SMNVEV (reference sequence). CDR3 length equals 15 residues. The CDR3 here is CASSLSGTGGIEAFF.

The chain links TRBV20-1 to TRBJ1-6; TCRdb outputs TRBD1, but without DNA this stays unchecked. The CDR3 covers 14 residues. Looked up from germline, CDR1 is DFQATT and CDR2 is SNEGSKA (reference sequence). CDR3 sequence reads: CSAYETGRNSPLHF.

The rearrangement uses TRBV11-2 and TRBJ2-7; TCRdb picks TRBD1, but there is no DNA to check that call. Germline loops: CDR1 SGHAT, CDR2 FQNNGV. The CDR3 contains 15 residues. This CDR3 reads CASSLEGHGWYEQYF. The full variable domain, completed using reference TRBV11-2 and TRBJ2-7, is EAGVAQSPRYKIIEKRQSVAFWCNPISGHATLYWYQQILGQGPKLLIQFQNNGVVDDSQLPKDRFSAERLKGVDSTLKIQPAKLEDSAVYLCASSLEGHGWYEQYFGPGTRLTVT.

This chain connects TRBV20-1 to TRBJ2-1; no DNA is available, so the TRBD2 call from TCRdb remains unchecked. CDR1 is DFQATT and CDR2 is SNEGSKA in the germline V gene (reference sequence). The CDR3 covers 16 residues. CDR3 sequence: CSARAVGSGGAYEQFF.

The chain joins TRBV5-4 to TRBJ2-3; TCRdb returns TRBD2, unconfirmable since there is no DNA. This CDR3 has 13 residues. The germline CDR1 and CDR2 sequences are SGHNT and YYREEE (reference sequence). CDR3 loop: CASSPPQTDTQYF.

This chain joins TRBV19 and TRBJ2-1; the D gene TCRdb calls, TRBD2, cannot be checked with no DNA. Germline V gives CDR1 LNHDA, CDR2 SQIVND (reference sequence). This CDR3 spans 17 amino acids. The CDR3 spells CASTRRLAGGSYNEQFF. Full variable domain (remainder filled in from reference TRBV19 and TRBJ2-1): DGGITQSPKYLFRKEGQNVTLSCEQNLNHDAMYWYRQDPGQGLRLIYYSQIVNDFQKGDIAEGYSVSREKKESFPLTVTSAQKNPTAFYLCASTRRLAGGSYNEQFFGPGTRLTVL.

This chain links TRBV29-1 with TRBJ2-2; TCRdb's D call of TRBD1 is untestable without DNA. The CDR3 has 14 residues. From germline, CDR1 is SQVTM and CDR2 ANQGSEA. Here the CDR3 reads CSVEAGWNTGELFF.

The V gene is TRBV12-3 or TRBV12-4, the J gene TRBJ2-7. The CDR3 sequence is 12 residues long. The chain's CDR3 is CASSLSQGSQYF.

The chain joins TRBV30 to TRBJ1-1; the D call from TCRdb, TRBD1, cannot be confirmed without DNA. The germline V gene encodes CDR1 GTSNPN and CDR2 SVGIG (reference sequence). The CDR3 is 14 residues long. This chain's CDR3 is CAWSQGTGNTEAFF.

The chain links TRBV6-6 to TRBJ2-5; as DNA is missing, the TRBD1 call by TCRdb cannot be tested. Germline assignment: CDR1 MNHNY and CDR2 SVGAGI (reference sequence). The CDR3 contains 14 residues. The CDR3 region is CASSYSSGGETQYF.

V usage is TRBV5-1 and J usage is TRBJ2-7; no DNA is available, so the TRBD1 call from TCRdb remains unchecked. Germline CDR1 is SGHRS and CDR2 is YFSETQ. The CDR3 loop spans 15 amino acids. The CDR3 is CASSLDGQGSYEQYF.

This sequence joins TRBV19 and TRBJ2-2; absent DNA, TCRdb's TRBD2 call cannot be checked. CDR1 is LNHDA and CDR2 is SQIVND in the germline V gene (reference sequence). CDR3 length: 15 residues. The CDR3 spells CASTQRRVNTGELFF.

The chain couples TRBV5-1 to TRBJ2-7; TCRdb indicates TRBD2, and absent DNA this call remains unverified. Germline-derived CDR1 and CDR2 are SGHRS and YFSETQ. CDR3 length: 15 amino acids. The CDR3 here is CASSLGSGVTREQYF.

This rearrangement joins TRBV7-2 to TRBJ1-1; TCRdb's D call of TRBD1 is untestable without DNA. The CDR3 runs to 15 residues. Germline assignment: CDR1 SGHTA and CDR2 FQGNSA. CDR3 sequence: CASSLITGGSTEAFF. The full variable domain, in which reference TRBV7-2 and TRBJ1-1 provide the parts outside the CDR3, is GAGVSQSPSNKVTEKGKDVELRCDPISGHTALYWYRQSLGQGLEFLIYFQGNSAPDKSGLPSDRFSAERTGGSVSTLTIQRTQQEDSAVYLCASSLITGGSTEAFFGQGTRLTVV.

The CDR3 region is CASSLEQSPYEQYF. V gene TRBV5-6 combines with J gene TRBJ2-7; checking the TCRdb D call of TRBD2 is not possible without DNA. The CDR3 has 14 residues. In germline, CDR1 is SGHDT, CDR2 YYEEEE.

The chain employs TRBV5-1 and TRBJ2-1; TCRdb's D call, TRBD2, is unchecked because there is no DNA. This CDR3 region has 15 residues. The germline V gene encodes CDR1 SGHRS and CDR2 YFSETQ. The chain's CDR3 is CASSLATSGYNEQFF.